These 14 T cell receptor beta chains were all obtained from the same sample, sequenced in a study of Graves' ophthalmopathy and Graves' hyperthyroidism. For repertoire sequencing, the TCR beta CDR3 regions were amplified from RNA transcripts. The first round was an RT-PCR with HTBI primers, and the second round was a multiplex PCR. TCRdb independently ran MiXCR on the multiplex PCR reads; one entry per CDR3 protein. The table lists 170,000 or so distinct CDR3 sequences, less than 45% of them singletons. The sequenced sample was peripheral blood. The receptor set was obtained from a woman in her thirties or forties with Graves' ophthalmopathy.

The CDR3 spells CASSRLAGEPETQYF. In DNA, the CDR3 is TGCGCCAGCTCCAGACTAGCGGGAGAGCCAGAGACCCAGTACTTC. This chain joins TRBV10-1 and TRBJ2-5; 12 bases line up with TRBD2. The length of the CDR3 is 15 residues. Germline trimming cut 8 bases from V and 4 bases from J; bases unmatched to any gene: 8. In germline, CDR1 is WNHNN, CDR2 SYGVQD (reference sequence).

This chain connects TRBV11-2 to TRBJ2-7, with 7 bases matching TRBD2. Per the germline V gene, CDR1 is SGHAT and CDR2 is FQNNGV. The V segment lost 6 bases and the J segment 0 bases; nucleotides outside the gene matches: 11. The CDR3 covers 16 residues. The DNA of the CDR3 is TGTGCCAGCAGAAGGTCACCCGGGGGGAGCTCCTACGAGCAGTACTTC. Amino acid sequence: CASRRSPGGSSYEQYF. Drawing the rest from reference TRBV11-2 and TRBJ2-7, the complete variable domain is EAGVAQSPRYKIIEKRQSVAFWCNPISGHATLYWYQQILGQGPKLLIQFQNNGVVDDSQLPKDRFSAERLKGVDSTLKIQPAKLEDSAVYLCASRRSPGGSSYEQYFGPGTRLTVT.

The table lists this clonotype with a count of one. This chain joins TRBV6-2 or TRBV6-3 and TRBJ1-6; D is unclear. The CDR3 has 14 residues. V was shortened by 7 bases and J by 7 bases, with 14 bases between the two germline ends. Looked up from germline, CDR1 is MNHEY and CDR2 is SVGEGT. The DNA for the CDR3 is TGTGCCAGCACATGGGCTGGAGAGAATTCACCCCTCCACTTT. Protein: CASTWAGENSPLHF.

This clonotype was recorded a few times. CDR3 sequence (DNA): TGTGCCAGCAGAGGACGGTGGGCAGAGACCCAGTACTTC. Translated: CASRGRWAETQYF. The chain carries TRBV7-2 and TRBJ2-5; no clear D gene. The germline V and J ends were trimmed by 6 bases and 4 bases, with 12 bases remaining between them. The germline gives CDR1 SGHTA, CDR2 FQGNSA. This CDR3 comprises 13 residues.

The chain combines TRBV30 with TRBJ2-7, with TRBD2 matching 8 bases. The CDR3 covers 16 residues. Germline assignment: CDR1 GTSNPN and CDR2 SVGIG (reference sequence). The V segment lost 5 bases and the J segment 1 base; nucleotides outside the gene matches: 13. CDR3 region: CAWGPGTSGLSYEQYF. CDR3 sequence (DNA): TGTGCCTGGGGTCCCGGTACTAGCGGACTTTCCTACGAGCAGTACTTC.

This clonotype was counted at least ten times. This sequence joins TRBV3-1 and TRBJ1-2; TRBD1 matches at 7 bases. The length of the CDR3 is 15 residues. The trim removed 1 base at V and 5 bases at J, leaving 7 bases unmatched. CDR1 and CDR2 (germline): LGHDT, YNNKEL (reference sequence). The CDR3 DNA reads as TGTGCCAGCAGCCAAGGAGGACAGGAACGGTATGGCTACACCTTC. Protein sequence: CASSQGGQERYGYTF.

This clonotype was seen repeatedly, ten times or more. The chain carries TRBV15 and TRBJ2-7, with a possible D match to TRBD1 (6 bases). The germline V gene has CDR1 LNHNV and CDR2 YYDKDF (reference sequence). This CDR3 comprises 14 residues. V was pared by 3 bases and J by 0 bases, with 9 bases between. The CDR3 nucleotides read TGTGCCACCAGCAGGGACAGCAACTCCTACGAGCAGTACTTC. Amino acids: CATSRDSNSYEQYF.

The chain carries TRBV2 and TRBJ2-6, with D unclear. The CDR3 sequence is 17 residues long. Germline V gene lookup returns CDR1 SNHLY and CDR2 FYNNEI. Deletions cut 6 bases from V and 0 bases from J, with 15 bases between. CDR3 residues: CASSAETYRSGANVLTF. The CDR3 DNA is TGTGCCAGCAGCGCCGAAACATACCGCTCTGGGGCCAACGTCCTGACTTTC.

The table lists this clonotype with many counts. The CDR3 bases are TGTGCCAGCCACGTCCTACCGGGGGGCGCGACTGAAGCTTTCTTT. This translates into CASHVLPGGATEAFF. This rearrangement joins TRBV19 to TRBJ1-1, with a possible D match to TRBD1 (6 bases). The CDR3 loop spans 15 amino acids. Germline CDR1 reads LNHDA; CDR2 reads SQIVND (reference sequence). V was cut by 9 bases and J by 5 bases, with 22 bases left in between. Supplemented by reference TRBV19 and TRBJ1-1, the full variable domain reads DGGITQSPKYLFRKEGQNVTLSCEQNLNHDAMYWYRQDPGQGLRLIYYSQIVNDFQKGDIAEGYSVSREKKESFPLTVTSAQKNPTAFYLCASHVLPGGATEAFFGQGTRLTVV.

The chain joins TRBV28 to TRBJ1-1; D unclear. Trimming took 11 bases from V and 0 from J, leaving 13 bases between them. The CDR3 contains 13 residues. From germline, CDR1 is MDHEN and CDR2 SYDVKM. DNA of the CDR3: TGTGCCGGAGGACGGGCGGTGAACACTGAAGCTTTCTTT. It codes for CAGGRAVNTEAFF.

This clonotype was detected ten times or more. V and J are TRBV7-2 and TRBJ2-2; 7 positions match TRBD2. The CDR3 totals 14 residues. V lost 3 bases, J lost 3 bases, and 1 base stayed unmatched. CDR1 and CDR2 (germline): SGHTA, FQGNSA. CDR3 nucleotide sequence: TGTGCCAGCAGCTTGGGGAGGGACACCGGGGAGCTGTTTTTT. Its translation is CASSLGRDTGELFF.

In this sample, this clonotype turned up many times. The V and J genes are TRBV20-1 and TRBJ1-6; no clear D. This CDR3 has 14 residues. Between the trimmed V and J ends, which lost 3 bases and 5 bases, there was a span of 11 bases. Germline CDR1 DFQATT, CDR2 SNEGSKA (reference sequence). This CDR3 reads CSARMDGHNSPLHF. For the CDR3, the DNA is TGCAGTGCTAGGATGGACGGACATAATTCACCCCTCCACTTT.

This clonotype was recorded at least ten times. V and J are TRBV5-5 and TRBJ2-2, with D tentatively TRBD1 (6 bases). Trimming removed 2 bases from V and 3 bases from J, with 14 bases in between. Germline CDR1 is SGHKS and CDR2 is YYEKEE (reference sequence). The CDR3 is 16 amino acids. The DNA of the CDR3 is TGTGCCAGCAGCTTCCAACAGGGTCTGGACACCGGGGAGCTGTTTTTT. This sequence encodes CASSFQQGLDTGELFF.

This clonotype was detected ten times or more. The chain combines TRBV19 with TRBJ1-1, with D possibly being TRBD1 (6 bases). V lost 0 bases and J lost 4, with 12 bases in between. CDR3 length: 15 amino acids. Germline assignment: CDR1 LNHDA and CDR2 SQIVND (reference sequence). CDR3 residues: CASSIDAPGVTEAFF. The CDR3, as DNA: TGTGCCAGTAGTATAGATGCTCCAGGGGTCACTGAAGCTTTCTTT.